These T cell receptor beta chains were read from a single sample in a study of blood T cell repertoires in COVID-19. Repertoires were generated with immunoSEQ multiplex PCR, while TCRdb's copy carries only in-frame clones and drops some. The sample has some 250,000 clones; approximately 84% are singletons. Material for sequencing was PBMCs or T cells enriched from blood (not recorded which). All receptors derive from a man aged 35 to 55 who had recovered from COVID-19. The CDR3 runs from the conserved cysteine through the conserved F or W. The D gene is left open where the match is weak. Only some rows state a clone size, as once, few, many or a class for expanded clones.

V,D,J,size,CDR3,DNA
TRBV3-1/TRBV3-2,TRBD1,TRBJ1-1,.,CASSQATGVTEAFF,TGTGCCAGCAGCCAAGCAACAGGGGTCACTGAAGCTTTCTTT
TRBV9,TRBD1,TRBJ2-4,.,CASSAQGALAKNIQYF,TGTGCCAGCAGCGCGCAGGGGGCCTTAGCCAAAAACATTCAGTACTTC
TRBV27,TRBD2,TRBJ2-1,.,CASSFRRGLAVSEQFF,TGTGCCAGCAGTTTCCGTAGGGGACTAGCGGTTTCTGAGCAGTTCTTC
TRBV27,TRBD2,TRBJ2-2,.,CAIRRERNGELFF,TGTGCCATACGGCGGGAGAGAAACGGGGAGCTGTTTTTT
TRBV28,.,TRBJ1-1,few,CASSPPGVDTEAFF,TGTGCCAGCAGTCCCCCGGGGGTAGACACTGAAGCTTTCTTT
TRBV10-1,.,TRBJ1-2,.,CASSESDRPDGYTF,TGCGCCAGCAGTGAGTCCGACAGACCAGATGGCTACACCTTC
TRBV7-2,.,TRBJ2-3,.,CASSWSADTQYF,TGTGCCAGCAGCTGGAGCGCAGATACGCAGTATTTT
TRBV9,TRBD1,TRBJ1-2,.,CASTDLGQGFSFNYGYTF,TGTGCCAGCACCGATCTTGGACAGGGCTTTTCTTTTAACTATGGCTACACCTTC
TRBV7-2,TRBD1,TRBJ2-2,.,CASSTRQGQTGELFF,TGTGCCAGCAGCACCCGACAGGGCCAGACCGGGGAGCTGTTTTTT
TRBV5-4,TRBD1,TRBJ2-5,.,CASSSGGASSETQYF,TGTGCCAGCAGCTCAGGGGGCGCGAGTTCGGAGACCCAGTACTTC
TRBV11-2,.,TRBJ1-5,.,CASSLRGQPQHF,TGTGCCAGCAGCTTACGGGGTCAGCCCCAGCATTTT
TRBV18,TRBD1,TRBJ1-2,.,CASSPRTGASYGYTF,TGTGCCAGCTCACCCAGGACAGGGGCGAGCTATGGCTACACCTTC
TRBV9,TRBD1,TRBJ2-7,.,CASSVSEWGQAYEQYF,TGTGCCAGCAGCGTATCAGAGTGGGGACAGGCCTACGAGCAGTACTTC
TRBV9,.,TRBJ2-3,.,CASSVGGLETQYF,TGTGCCAGCAGCGTAGGAGGCCTAGAAACGCAGTATTTT